This record covers a single T cell receptor (beta chain). TCRdb's table, derived via immunoSEQ multiplex PCR, lists solely in-frame clones and lacks some. The sample has roughly 100,000 clones, 75% to 90% seen once. CDR1 is LGHNA, CDR2 YNFKEQ, per germline. The CDR3 loop spans 15 amino acids. With 3 bases removed from V and 8 bases from J, the gap between germline ends came to 16 bases. This specimen belongs to a study of blood T cell repertoires in COVID-19. The V call is TRBV4-2, the J call TRBJ1-4; possible D gene TRBD1, 5 bases. The TCR sequence derives from a human donor in a cohort sampled during active or convalescent COVID-19. Specimen: peripheral blood. The CDR3 spells CASSQVPLRGEKLFF. The CDR3 DNA reads TGTGCCAGCAGCCAGGTCCCCCTCCGGGGGGAAAAACTGTTTTTT.